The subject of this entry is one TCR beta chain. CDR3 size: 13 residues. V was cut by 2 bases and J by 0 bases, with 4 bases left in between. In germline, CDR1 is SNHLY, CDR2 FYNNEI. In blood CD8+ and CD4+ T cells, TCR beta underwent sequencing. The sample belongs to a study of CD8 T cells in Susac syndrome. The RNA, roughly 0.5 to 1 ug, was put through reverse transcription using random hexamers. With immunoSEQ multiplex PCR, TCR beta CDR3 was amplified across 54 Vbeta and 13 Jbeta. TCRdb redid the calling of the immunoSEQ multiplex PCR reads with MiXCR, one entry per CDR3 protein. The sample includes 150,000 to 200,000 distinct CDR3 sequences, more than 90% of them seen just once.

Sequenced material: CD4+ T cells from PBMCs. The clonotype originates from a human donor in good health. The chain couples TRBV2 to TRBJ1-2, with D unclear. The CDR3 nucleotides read TGTGCCAGCAGTGAAACGGCTAACTATGGCTACACCTTC. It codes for CASSETANYGYTF.